Included here is one T cell receptor (beta chain) sequence, with context. The antigen it binds to is not known. Base qualities are not provided; no much larger clone lies one nucleotide away. TCRbeta CDR3 regions were amplified from genomic DNA by means of the immunoSEQ Assay, a bias-controlled multiplex PCR. Per the source publication's procedure: The number of nucleated cells in each sample was estimated from the amplification of reference gene primers within the assay. Sequence reads were collapsed and filtered to measure the absolute abundance of every unique TCRbeta CDR3 rearrangement. For each sample, productive Simpson clonality was calculated as the square root of Simpson's diversity index over productive rearrangements. TCRdb took this table from immuneACCESS and kept in-frame rearrangements with V and J called. Such tables lack part of the clones; where checked against another copy, unresolved V genes explain under half of the gap, and the rest is unexplained. V and J calls and clone size follow that table, whereas D and trimming were derived from the DNA. For this sample the table gives under 150,000 clones, of which around 90% were detected only once. The biggest ten clones account for around 4.6% of the sample.

These data are taken from a study of blood T cell repertoires in COVID-19 (dated by TCRdb to 2018 to 2021). For context, the study as a whole: Collaborator samples came from the United States, Italy and Spain and covered acute and convalescent phases of COVID-19. The dataset comprised deeply sampled blood TCRbeta repertoires from subjects exposed to, actively infected with, or recovered from COVID-19. Samples came from the ongoing ImmuneRACE study (first 160 participants) plus 1,254 subjects from 6 global collaborators. The material from the prospective study consisted of cDNA or gDNA derived from T cells, B-cell-depleted T cells, or PBMCs. The repertoires were made available in a free public database intended to serve as a resource for research on the immune response to SARS-CoV-2. HLA class I and class II types, where available, came from metadata supplied by the sample provider rather than from assay-based typing. Sample metadata almost always included a de-identified subject ID, COVID-19 status, age in years and sex. Overall study results and their limits: Clinical and demographic metadata were provided uncurated, with the amount varying by source and participant.

Trimming takes 4 bases from V and 12 bases from J, and the germline ends sit 13 bases apart. Including cysteine and phenylalanine, the CDR3 has 13 amino acids. The read is trimmed to its CDR3 DNA, 39 bases read in frame from base 1. One collaborating source in Seattle enrolled patients while the patients were actively infected and followed the patients over time throughout the course of disease. Each collaborating institution followed its own protocols to collect whole blood in K2EDTA tubes. For TCRbeta analysis, collaborator samples were shipped as frozen whole blood, as isolated PBMCs, or as DNA extracted from either sample type.

The source of this sequence is a man between 60 and 75 years old with COVID-19, enrolled during active disease. The rearrangement combines TRBV12-3 or TRBV12-4 with TRBJ1-6; TRBD1 could be the D gene, as 5 bases match. The sequencing sample was made of peripheral blood. The CDR3 reads CASSWVSGGPLHF. The DNA sequence reads TGTGCCAGCAGTTGGGTTTCCGGGGGACCCCTCCACTTT.